These 20 T cell receptor beta chains were all obtained from the same sample, sequenced in a study of blood T cell repertoires in COVID-19. Sequencing was performed with immunoSEQ multiplex PCR; in TCRdb, only in-frame clones are kept and a portion is missing. Of about 220,000 clones in the sample, around three quarters were seen once. Sample: peripheral blood. All receptors come from a woman between 65 and 79 years old with acute or convalescent COVID-19.

This clone was observed a few times. The genes are TRBV9 and TRBJ1-1; TRBD1 matches 7 bases. Germline assignment: CDR1 SGDLS and CDR2 YYNGEE. The CDR3 has 12 residues. The V segment lost 4 bases and the J segment 5 bases; nucleotides outside the gene matches: 2. As DNA, the CDR3 is TGTGCCAGCAGCTCCAGGGGGACTGAAGCTTTCTTT. This encodes CASSSRGTEAFF.

The CDR3 region is CASSKLVRGEKLFF. In DNA form, the CDR3 reads TGCGCCAGCAGCAAACTCGTGCGGGGTGAAAAACTGTTTTTT. The chain has TRBV5-1 and TRBJ1-4; unclear D gene. This CDR3 has 14 amino acids. V gave up 4 bases and J gave up 7 bases, with 14 bases separating them. Germline CDR1 reads SGHRS; CDR2 reads YFSETQ.

This clone was counted a few times. The gene calls are TRBV30 and TRBJ1-4; a possible D gene is TRBD1 (5 bases). The V end lost 3 bases, the J end lost 0 bases, and 11 bases lay between the germline ends. Germline values: CDR1 GTSNPN, CDR2 SVGIG (reference sequence). CDR3 length: 15 amino acids. The CDR3: CAWRKKTATNEKLFF. CDR3 sequence (DNA): TGTGCCTGGAGGAAAAAGACAGCAACTAATGAAAAACTGTTTTTT. Drawing the rest from reference TRBV30 and TRBJ1-4, the complete variable domain is SQTIHQWPATLVQPVGSPLSLECTVEGTSNPNLYWYRQAAGRGLQLLFYSVGIGQISSEVPQNLSASRPQDRQFILSSKKLLLSDSGFYLCAWRKKTATNEKLFFGSGTQLSVL.

There are a few counts of this clone. V usage is TRBV6-1 and J usage is TRBJ1-2; D is unresolved. Trimming took off 2 bases at V and 3 bases at J, with 16 bases between the two ends. Germline V gives CDR1 MNHNS, CDR2 SASEGT. This CDR3 is 16 amino acids long. The CDR3 region has the DNA TGTGCCAGCAGTGAAATGATAAATCCGCGGGACTATGGCTACACCTTC. Its protein product is CASSEMINPRDYGYTF.

V and J are TRBV30 and TRBJ1-6, with D unresolved. Germline V gene sequence: CDR1 GTSNPN, CDR2 SVGIG (reference sequence). Trimming took 0 bases from V and 7 from J, leaving 13 bases between them. There are 15 residues in the CDR3. The CDR3 reads CAWSVLEGANSPLHF. The CDR3 DNA reads as TGTGCCTGGAGTGTACTCGAGGGTGCAAATTCACCCCTCCACTTT. The full variable domain, completed using reference TRBV30 and TRBJ1-6, is SQTIHQWPATLVQPVGSPLSLECTVEGTSNPNLYWYRQAAGRGLQLLFYSVGIGQISSEVPQNLSASRPQDRQFILSSKKLLLSDSGFYLCAWSVLEGANSPLHFGNGTRLTVT.

The chain carries TRBV30 and TRBJ1-5, with 12 bases identical to TRBD1. V was clipped by 2 bases and J by 6 bases; unmatched bases: 8. The CDR3 loop spans 16 amino acids. Germline V gene lookup returns CDR1 GTSNPN and CDR2 SVGIG (reference sequence). CDR3 DNA: TGTGCCTGGAGTAAACCGGGACAGGGGGCTGGTCAGCCCCAGCATTTT. Translating gives CAWSKPGQGAGQPQHF. Complete variable domain (other parts from reference TRBV30 and TRBJ1-5): SQTIHQWPATLVQPVGSPLSLECTVEGTSNPNLYWYRQAAGRGLQLLFYSVGIGQISSEVPQNLSASRPQDRQFILSSKKLLLSDSGFYLCAWSKPGQGAGQPQHFGDGTRLSIL.

The J gene is TRBJ2-7, the V gene TRBV12-3 or TRBV12-4; D may be TRBD2 (6 bases). The CDR3 extends over 11 amino acids. Trimming took 7 bases from V and 7 from J, leaving 11 bases between them. The CDR3 bases are TGTGCCAGCAAGTGGCGGGAAGAGCAGTACTTC. The encoded protein is CASKWREEQYF.

V usage is TRBV6-5 and J usage is TRBJ2-7, with a possible D match to TRBD1 (5 bases). The CDR3 spans 11 residues. The germline V and J ends were trimmed by 9 bases and 3 bases, with 9 bases remaining between them. The germline V gene has CDR1 MNHEY and CDR2 SVGAGI. The chain's CDR3 is CASSDNYEQYV. CDR3 DNA: TGTGCCAGTTCGGACAACTACGAGCAGTACGTC.

The V call is TRBV20-1, the J call TRBJ1-2; no clear D. The ends were cut back, 3 bases at V and 8 bases at J, with 16 bases in the middle. The germline V gene has CDR1 DFQATT and CDR2 SNEGSKA (reference sequence). The CDR3 has 13 amino acids. The CDR3 nucleotides read TGCAGTGCTAGTGATATTGGCCTTGGCGGCTACACCTTC. It codes for CSASDIGLGGYTF.

This rearrangement joins TRBV12-1 to TRBJ2-5; the tabulated D call, TRBD2, remains unverified against the DNA. TRBV12-1 is a known pseudogene. This CDR3 is 14 amino acids long. In nucleotides, the CDR3 is TGTGCCAGCAGCTTGGGGGACTTACAAGAGACCCAGTACTTC. Its protein product is CASSLGDLQETQYF.

The V and J genes are TRBV19 and TRBJ1-3; D gene unclear. The V end lost 7 bases, the J end lost 2 bases, and 9 bases lay between the germline ends. The CDR3 has 13 amino acids. Germline V gives CDR1 LNHDA, CDR2 SQIVND (reference sequence). CDR3 amino acids: CASIQSPGNTIYF. CDR3 sequence (DNA): TGTGCCAGTATCCAAAGCCCTGGAAACACCATATATTTT. Based on the CDR3 plus reference TRBV19 and TRBJ1-3, the full variable domain is DGGITQSPKYLFRKEGQNVTLSCEQNLNHDAMYWYRQDPGQGLRLIYYSQIVNDFQKGDIAEGYSVSREKKESFPLTVTSAQKNPTAFYLCASIQSPGNTIYFGEGSWLTVV.

The J gene is TRBJ2-1, the V gene TRBV10-3; 10 bases match TRBD1. After removal of 2 bases from V and 10 bases from J, the junction contained 8 bases not matched to a gene. Germline CDR1 and CDR2: ENHRY and SYGVKD. The CDR3 is 15 amino acids. CDR3 loop: CAISEPSTGGNEQFF. CDR3 sequence (DNA): TGTGCCATCAGTGAGCCGTCGACAGGGGGCAACGAGCAGTTCTTC.

The chain carries TRBV11-2 and TRBJ2-1, with TRBD1 identical over 7 bases. The V segment lost 4 bases and the J segment 2 bases; nucleotides outside the gene matches: 8. The CDR3 has 16 amino acids. The germline CDR1 and CDR2 sequences are SGHAT and FQNNGV. CDR3 sequence (DNA): TGTGCCAGCAGCTCGCTGAAGGGGGCAACCTACAATGAGCAGTTCTTC. Protein product: CASSSLKGATYNEQFF.

This clone was detected a few times. The V gene is TRBV6-5, the J gene TRBJ1-3; 12 nucleotides align to TRBD1. This CDR3 region has 15 residues. The germline gives CDR1 MNHEY, CDR2 SVGAGI. Trimming at V came to 8 bases and at J to 4 bases, leaving 6 bases not matched to a gene. CDR3 DNA sequence: TGTGCCAGCGGGACAGGGGGCGCGGGAGGAAACACCATATATTTT. Translating it yields CASGTGGAGGNTIYF.

This chain uses TRBV21-1 with TRBJ1-2; TRBD1, as called in the table, went unchecked against the DNA. TRBV21-1 represents a pseudogene. CDR3 size: 15 residues. The CDR3 region has the DNA TGTGCCAGCAGCAAAGGCAGGATCCGGTCCTATGGCTACACCTTC. Translated, it gives CASSKGRIRSYGYTF.

The V gene is TRBV10-1, the J gene TRBJ2-3; 10 nucleotides align to TRBD2. Germline V gene lookup returns CDR1 WNHNN and CDR2 SYGVQD (reference sequence). J gave up 2 bases and V 6 bases, and 2 bases lay outside the gene matches. This CDR3 contains 14 residues. The CDR3 is CASSLAGVTDTQYF. CDR3 bases: TGCGCCAGCAGCCTAGCGGGGGTCACAGATACGCAGTATTTT.

V is TRBV20-1 and J is TRBJ2-2, with 7 bases lining up with TRBD2. The CDR3 is 16 amino acids. V lost 3 bases to trimming and J lost 7 bases; unmatched junction nucleotides: 14. Germline assignment: CDR1 DFQATT and CDR2 SNEGSKA (reference sequence). CDR3 residues: CSASSGPRGVGGELFF. The CDR3 DNA sequence: TGCAGTGCTAGTAGCGGACCACGGGGGGTCGGCGGGGAGCTGTTTTTT.

This clone was seen only a few times. The chain recombines TRBV21-1 with TRBJ1-2; the table's D call, TRBD1, has no DNA check behind it. TRBV21-1 counts as a pseudogene. This CDR3 comprises 15 residues. The CDR3 is CASSKGPSPQGNYTF. DNA for the CDR3: TGTGCCAGCAGCAAAGGCCCCTCCCCGCAGGGTAACTACACCTTC.

This clone was seen only once. The genes are TRBV10-3 and TRBJ2-3, with D uncertain. Trimming stripped 11 bases from V and 4 bases from J, with 13 bases between. The CDR3 length is 12 residues. Germline V gene data show CDR1 as ENHRY and CDR2 as SYGVKD. CDR3 in amino acids: CAAGDLADTQYF. CDR3 in DNA: TGTGCCGCCGGAGACTTGGCAGATACGCAGTATTTT.

The rearrangement links TRBV18 to TRBJ1-2; 11 bases agree with TRBD1. J gave up 7 bases and V 6 bases, and 4 bases lay outside the gene matches. The germline V gene has CDR1 KGHSH and CDR2 LQKENI. The CDR3 is 13 amino acids. The CDR3 sequence: CASSTGTGGGYTF. The CDR3 DNA sequence: TGTGCCAGCTCTACCGGGACAGGGGGTGGCTACACCTTC.